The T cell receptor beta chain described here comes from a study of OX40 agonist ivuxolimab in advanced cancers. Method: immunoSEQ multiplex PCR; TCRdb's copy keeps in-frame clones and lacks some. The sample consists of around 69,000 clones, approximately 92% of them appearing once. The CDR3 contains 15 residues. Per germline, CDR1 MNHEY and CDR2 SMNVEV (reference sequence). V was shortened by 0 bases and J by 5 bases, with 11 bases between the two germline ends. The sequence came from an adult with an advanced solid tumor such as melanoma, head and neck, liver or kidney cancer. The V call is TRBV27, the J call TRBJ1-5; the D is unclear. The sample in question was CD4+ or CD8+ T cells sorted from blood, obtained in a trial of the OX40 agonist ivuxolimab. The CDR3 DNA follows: TGTGCCAGCAGTTTATCCTTAGGGTTGGATCAGCCCCAGCATTTT. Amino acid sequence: CASSLSLGLDQPQHF.